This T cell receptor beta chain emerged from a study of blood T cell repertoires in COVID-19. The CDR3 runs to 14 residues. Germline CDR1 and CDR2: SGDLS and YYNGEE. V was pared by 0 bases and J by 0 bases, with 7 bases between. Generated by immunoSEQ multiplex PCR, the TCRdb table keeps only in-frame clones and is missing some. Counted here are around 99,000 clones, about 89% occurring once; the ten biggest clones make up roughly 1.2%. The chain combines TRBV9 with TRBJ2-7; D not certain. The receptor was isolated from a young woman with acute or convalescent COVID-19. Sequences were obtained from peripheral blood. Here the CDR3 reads CASSVVASSYEQYF. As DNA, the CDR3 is TGTGCCAGCAGCGTAGTTGCGTCCTCCTACGAGCAGTACTTC.